This TCR beta chain was recovered during a study of blood T cells in healthy people across ages. Points from the study as a whole: Per-million-T-cell TCR beta diversity fell roughly linearly with age. Unsorted PBMCs prevented conclusive naive versus antigen-experienced comparison.

Primed by a sample-barcoded 5' primer and a J-beta primer mix, a second PCR proceeded for 7 to 11 cycles. One entry per CDR3 protein results from TCRdb running MiXCR on the 5' RACE reads. The sample lists hundreds of thousands of distinct CDR3 sequences; 20% to 25% were seen once. Worth noting for this clonotype: The antigen is not known.

The data were also submitted as part of a second study, on T cells of mothers and their children. That work contributes: Per mother, over 9 million TCR beta CDR3 reads were obtained; per child, roughly 2.9 million. The analysis detected no persistent microchimeric T cell clones.

The origin of this receptor is a boy under 18 in good health. The source material was blood.

The CDR3 spells CASQMKSKGEEKLFF. The CDR3 DNA sequence: TGTGCCAGCCAGATGAAGAGTAAGGGAGAAGAAAAACTGTTTTTT. The rearrangement joins TRBV27 to TRBJ1-4; no clear D. Germline V gene lookup returns CDR1 MNHEY and CDR2 SMNVEV (reference sequence). V lost 8 bases and J lost 8, with 21 bases in between. This CDR3 is built from 15 residues.